The sequence of this T cell receptor (beta chain) was determined in a study of shared clonotypes between healthy human individuals. The assay was carried out at the deep level. Using about 190 ng DNA, around 30,000 T cell genomes, the sorted-subset replicate PCRs were run. The data were produced by immunoSEQ multiplex PCR, yet TCRdb's version contains in-frame clones alone and is incomplete. Found here are roughly 1,800,000 clones, over 85% of them singletons; the top ten hold around 1.2%. Naive CD8 cells comprised CD45RO-negative, CCR7-positively selected cells, excluding terminally differentiated effector memory CD45RA+ cells. In regard to this clone: Its antigen is undetermined.

CDR1 and CDR2 from the germline V gene are SGHDT and YYEEEE. The CDR3 extends over 16 amino acids. J gave up 3 bases and V 3 bases, and 8 bases lay outside the gene matches. General study points: Generally, naive subsets (rather than memory subsets) showed larger estimated richness. Shared clonotypes: approximately 4.5% naive CD4, roughly 3.8% naive CD8, 2.3% memory CD4, roughly 0.4% memory CD8.

The receptor was derived from a man between 18 and 35 years old in good health. The gene calls are TRBV5-6 and TRBJ2-7; 11 bases map to TRBD1. The sample consisted of naive CD8+ T cells sorted from blood. This CDR3 reads CASSWRDRGNGYEQYF. In DNA form, the CDR3 reads TGTGCCAGCAGCTGGAGGGACAGGGGGAATGGCTACGAGCAGTACTTC.